One sample yielded the 19 T cell receptor beta chains listed below, sequenced in a study of blood T cells in healthy people across ages. Then a second PCR, running about 6 to 12 cycles, was carried out with a sample-barcoded 5' primer and a J-beta primer mix. TCRdb ran MiXCR on the 5' RACE reads and lists one entry per CDR3 protein. The sample lists 780,000 or so distinct CDR3 sequences, just under 25% occurring once. The same sample was also used in a study of T cells of mothers and their children.

The sequencing input was blood. All receptors derive from a boy between 10 and 17 years old in good health.

This clonotype has just a few counts. This sequence joins TRBV20-1 and TRBJ2-1; 11 bases align to TRBD2. The V segment lost 5 bases and the J segment 1 base; nucleotides outside the gene matches: 7. CDR1 is DFQATT, CDR2 SNEGSKA, per germline (reference sequence). The CDR3 spans 16 residues. CDR3 nucleotides: TGCAGTGCTCCGGTAGCGGGAGGGGCATCCTACAATGAGCAGTTCTTC. Amino acids: CSAPVAGGASYNEQFF.

This clonotype was seen more than once but under ten times. This rearrangement joins TRBV28 to TRBJ2-7; 9 bases line up with TRBD1. The CDR3 loop spans 14 amino acids. Germline V gene sequence: CDR1 MDHEN, CDR2 SYDVKM. The J segment lost 7 bases and the V segment lost 6 bases, leaving 10 bases of the junction unmatched. The CDR3 DNA follows: TGTGCCAGCAGCCTAGGGACAGGGCCGGGGGAGCAGTACTTC. It codes for CASSLGTGPGEQYF.

The J gene is TRBJ2-7, the V gene TRBV6-2 or TRBV6-3; 10 bases map to TRBD2. Germline values: CDR1 MNHEY, CDR2 SVGEGT. V shed 8 bases and J 3 bases; nucleotides not matched to a gene: 10. The CDR3 extends over 15 amino acids. CDR3 in DNA: TGTGCCAGCTCTGGACTAGCGGAAATATACTACGAGCAGTACTTC. Protein product: CASSGLAEIYYEQYF.

This chain joins TRBV7-9 and TRBJ1-2; D is perhaps TRBD1 (6 bases). Trimming removed 5 bases at V and 6 bases at J, with 16 bases between. The CDR3 is 14 residues long. CDR1 and CDR2 from the germline V gene are SEHNR and FQNEAQ (reference sequence). CDR3 in amino acids: CASSPGGHQDGYTF. The CDR3 DNA sequence: TGTGCCAGCAGCCCGGGGGGACACCAAGATGGCTACACCTTC. The full variable domain, rest sourced from reference TRBV7-9 and TRBJ1-2, is DTGVSQNPRHKITKRGQNVTFRCDPISEHNRLYWYRQTLGQGPEFLTYFQNEAQLEKSRLLSDRFSAERPKGSFSTLEIQRTEQGDSAMYLCASSPGGHQDGYTFGSGTRLTVV.

The V gene is TRBV27, the J gene TRBJ1-1; D not certain. The germline gives CDR1 MNHEY, CDR2 SMNVEV (reference sequence). With 3 bases removed from V and 5 bases from J, the gap between germline ends came to 19 bases. This CDR3 is 16 amino acids long. The CDR3 sequence: CASSFDLRGSETEAFF. For the CDR3, the DNA is TGTGCCAGCAGTTTTGACTTACGAGGGAGTGAGACTGAAGCTTTCTTT.

The CDR3 DNA sequence: TGTGCCAGCAGCCAAGCCCTCACAGATACGCAGTATTTT. Amino acids: CASSQALTDTQYF. V usage is TRBV14 and J usage is TRBJ2-3; D uncertain. The CDR3 has 13 amino acids. V lost 1 base and J lost 2, with 4 bases in between. CDR1 and CDR2 from the germline V gene are SGHDN and FVKESK.

The rearrangement links TRBV5-1 to TRBJ2-3; the match to TRBD2 covers 10 bases. Germline values: CDR1 SGHRS, CDR2 YFSETQ. Trimming at V came to 2 bases and at J to 5 bases, leaving 8 bases not matched to a gene. The CDR3 is 16 residues long. In DNA, the CDR3 is TGCGCCAGCAGCTTTTCGCTAGCGGGAGCCCAAGATACGCAGTATTTT. It is translated as CASSFSLAGAQDTQYF.

DNA of the CDR3: TGTGCCAGCAGCAGGGACAGGTGGTACGAGCAGTACTTC. Translating gives CASSRDRWYEQYF. This chain uses TRBV7-8 with TRBJ2-7; 8 positions agree with TRBD1. V gave up 5 bases and J gave up 4 bases; unmatched junction bases: 4. Germline V lookup: CDR1 SGHVS, CDR2 FQNEAQ. This CDR3 is built from 13 residues.

V gene TRBV12-3 or TRBV12-4 combines with J gene TRBJ2-1; 8 nucleotides line up with TRBD2. Trimming removed 2 bases from V and 9 bases from J; junction bases left unmatched: 6. This CDR3 spans 14 amino acids. CDR3 residues: CASSLTSGGREQFF. In nucleotides, the CDR3 is TGTGCCAGCAGTTTAACGTCGGGGGGGCGTGAGCAGTTCTTC.

There are a few counts of this clonotype. CDR3 loop: CSARRDSFPSTSYNEQFF. The CDR3 nucleotides are TGCAGCGCCCGACGGGACAGCTTCCCCTCGACCTCCTACAATGAGCAGTTCTTC. The rearrangement links TRBV29-1 to TRBJ2-1, with 7 bases that match TRBD1. V lost 7 bases, J lost 0 bases, and 18 bases stayed unmatched. Germline-derived CDR1 and CDR2 are SQVTM and ANQGSEA. The CDR3 runs 18 residues.

The chain combines TRBV5-5 with TRBJ1-5, with unresolved D. CDR1 SGHKS and CDR2 YYEKEE come from the germline V gene (reference sequence). Trimming cost V 0 bases and J 1 base, with 14 bases left between them. The CDR3 runs 17 residues. The CDR3 here is CASSLAPEYLSNQPQHF. The CDR3 DNA sequence: TGTGCCAGCAGCTTGGCCCCGGAGTACCTAAGCAATCAGCCCCAGCATTTT.

The V gene is TRBV27, the J gene TRBJ2-3; no clear D gene. V lost 6 bases, J lost 6 bases, and 10 bases lay in between. The CDR3 is 12 residues long. Germline V gene sequence: CDR1 MNHEY, CDR2 SMNVEV (reference sequence). The CDR3 DNA follows: TGTGCCAGCAGCCGACCCTCGGATACGCAGTATTTT. Translating gives CASSRPSDTQYF.

The rearrangement links TRBV5-1 to TRBJ1-4; 8 bases are a match to TRBD1. This CDR3 region has 13 residues. CDR1 is SGHRS and CDR2 is YFSETQ in the germline V gene. The ends lost 7 bases at V and 7 bases at J; junction bases unmatched: 6. The CDR3 spells CASRRTGSEKLFF. The CDR3 DNA reads TGCGCCAGCCGCAGGACAGGGAGTGAAAAACTGTTTTTT.

The chain uses TRBV28 and TRBJ2-2, with D uncertain. The CDR3 has 14 residues. V dropped 10 bases and J dropped 5 bases, with 17 bases sitting between them. Per germline, CDR1 MDHEN and CDR2 SYDVKM. The CDR3 loop is CATSGPVETGELFF. The DNA of the CDR3 is TGTGCCACCTCCGGCCCAGTTGAGACCGGGGAGCTGTTTTTT.

This clonotype was detected a few times. V is TRBV27 and J is TRBJ2-5, with TRBD1 identical over 7 bases. The DNA matches TRBJ2-1 better at its end, which makes the J call doubtful. Germline-derived CDR1 and CDR2 are MNHEY and SMNVEV (reference sequence). CDR3 length equals 14 residues. CDR3: CASSFRGGGNEQFF. Written as DNA, the CDR3 is TGTGCCAGCAGTTTTCGAGGGGGCGGAAATGAGCAGTTCTTC.

This clonotype came up a few times. The chain joins TRBV10-3 to TRBJ2-3, with TRBD2 identical over 8 bases. The germline V gene encodes CDR1 ENHRY and CDR2 SYGVKD. This CDR3 region has 16 residues. J gave up 6 bases and V 3 bases, and 11 bases lay outside the gene matches. The DNA of the CDR3 is TGTGCCATCAGTGAATGGGGACTAGAGAACTCGGATACGCAGTATTTT. Its translation: CAISEWGLENSDTQYF.

This clonotype has only a few counts. The chain is built from TRBV12-3 or TRBV12-4 and TRBJ2-1; D ambiguous. The CDR3 runs 14 residues. V dropped 7 bases and J dropped 7 bases, with 17 bases sitting between them. CDR3 bases: TGTGCCAGCAAGGAGACCTCCTCTTGGAATGAGCAGTTCTTC. Its protein is CASKETSSWNEQFF.

The V call is TRBV20-1, the J call TRBJ2-5; possibly TRBD2 for D (6 bases). The CDR3 totals 14 residues. In germline, CDR1 is DFQATT, CDR2 SNEGSKA (reference sequence). V was cut by 6 bases and J by 1 base, with 15 bases left in between. CDR3 coding DNA: TGCAGTGCCCATCGGGACTTCCTCCAAGAGACCCAGTACTTC. Translation: CSAHRDFLQETQYF.

The chain has TRBV6-1 and TRBJ1-1; no reliable D call. The CDR3 covers 14 residues. Per germline, CDR1 MNHNS and CDR2 SASEGT. V was trimmed by 5 bases and J by 2 bases, leaving 12 bases between them. CDR3 residues: CASSQIPENTEAFF. In DNA, the CDR3 is TGTGCCAGCAGTCAAATCCCAGAAAACACTGAAGCTTTCTTT.